One and the same sample provided the 29 T cell receptor beta chains below, sequenced in a study of memory CD4+ T cells and cytomegalovirus serostatus. The sort gate was single viable CD3+CD4+CD8-CD45RO+ cells for memory CD4+ T cells. Only in-frame clones appear in the TCRdb table, and some are missing; sequencing was by immunoSEQ multiplex PCR. Of tens of thousands of clones in the sample, about 75% were seen once. Material: memory CD4+ T cells from blood. The receptors come from an adult in good health and CMV-seropositive.

This clone was detected only a few times. The chain is built from TRBV29-1 and TRBJ1-3; D is unresolved. CDR3 size: 13 residues. V lost 0 bases, J lost 3 bases, and 6 bases lay in between. CDR1 and CDR2 (germline): SQVTM, ANQGSEA. The CDR3 loop is CSVEDLGGNTIYF. CDR3 in DNA: TGCAGCGTTGAAGATTTGGGTGGAAACACCATATATTTT.

This clone was observed a single time. The genes are TRBV5-1 and TRBJ1-2; TRBD1 might be the D (5 bases). V dropped 5 bases and J dropped 4 bases, with 18 bases sitting between them. The CDR3 has 15 amino acids. The germline CDR1 and CDR2 sequences are SGHRS and YFSETQ. The CDR3 sequence: CASRISPGTPYGYTF. The CDR3 DNA is TGCGCCAGCAGGATTTCTCCCGGGACCCCCTATGGCTACACCTTC.

There are a few counts of this clone. The rearrangement joins TRBV7-2 to TRBJ2-7; no reliable D call. This CDR3 region has 15 residues. With 4 bases removed from V and 9 bases from J, the gap between germline ends came to 22 bases. From germline, CDR1 is SGHTA and CDR2 FQGNSA. The CDR3 region is CASSSSQPRVAVQYF. CDR3 coding DNA: TGTGCCAGCAGCTCCTCACAACCCCGGGTGGCAGTGCAGTACTTC.

V gene TRBV9 combines with J gene TRBJ1-2, with 7 bases aligning to TRBD1. Per the germline V gene, CDR1 is SGDLS and CDR2 is YYNGEE. The CDR3 is 15 residues long. The ends lost 0 bases at V and 5 bases at J; junction bases unmatched: 7. The chain's CDR3 is CASSVGLVGQYGYTF. CDR3 bases: TGTGCCAGCAGCGTAGGGCTTGTGGGACAGTATGGCTACACCTTC.

This clone was detected once. This chain links TRBV7-3 with TRBJ2-3, with D hard to call. Deletions cut 4 bases from V and 2 bases from J, with 4 bases between. The germline V gene has CDR1 SGHTA and CDR2 FQGTGA. The CDR3 has 12 amino acids. The CDR3 coding sequence is TGTGCCAGCAGCTCGGTCACAGATACGCAGTATTTT. Translation: CASSSVTDTQYF.

J is TRBJ1-2 and V is TRBV6-5; 11 positions match TRBD1. The CDR3 covers 14 residues. The J segment lost 3 bases and the V segment lost 5 bases, leaving 2 bases of the junction unmatched. Germline CDR1 and CDR2: MNHEY and SVGAGI. The DNA for the CDR3 is TGTGCCAGCAGTCGGACAGGGGGCGACTATGGCTACACCTTC. It specifies CASSRTGGDYGYTF.

This chain connects TRBV7-9 to TRBJ2-5; 10 bases line up with TRBD1. This CDR3 spans 14 amino acids. Germline assignment: CDR1 SEHNR and CDR2 FQNEAQ (reference sequence). The V gene end was trimmed by 6 bases and the J gene end by 4 bases; junction bases not matched to a gene: 5. The CDR3 DNA reads TGTGCCAGCAGTCGTGACAGGGGGCCAGAGACCCAGTACTTC. Its protein is CASSRDRGPETQYF.

The chain couples TRBV20-1 to TRBJ2-5, with D perhaps TRBD2 (6 bases). V lost 7 bases and J lost 3, with 9 bases in between. This CDR3 is 11 amino acids long. In germline, CDR1 is DFQATT, CDR2 SNEGSKA (reference sequence). Written as DNA, the CDR3 is TGCAGTGTTCCGGGGGAAGAGACCCAGTACTTC. This encodes CSVPGEETQYF.

This clone has just one count. The rearrangement uses TRBV7-9 and TRBJ1-3, with D uncertain. V lost 0 bases, J lost 0 bases, and 12 bases lay in between. The CDR3 is 17 residues long. Germline values: CDR1 SEHNR, CDR2 FQNEAQ (reference sequence). CDR3 amino acids: CASSLAVQAYSGNTIYF. The CDR3 bases are TGTGCCAGCAGCTTAGCGGTCCAGGCCTACTCTGGAAACACCATATATTTT. Supplemented by reference TRBV7-9 and TRBJ1-3, the full variable domain reads DTGVSQNPRHKITKRGQNVTFRCDPISEHNRLYWYRQTLGQGPEFLTYFQNEAQLEKSRLLSDRFSAERPKGSFSTLEIQRTEQGDSAMYLCASSLAVQAYSGNTIYFGEGSWLTVV.

This clone was counted between two and nine times. This rearrangement joins TRBV4-1 to TRBJ1-4; 8 nucleotides line up with TRBD1. Per the germline V gene, CDR1 is MGHRA and CDR2 is YSYEKL. Trimming took 1 base from V and 2 from J; bases not matched to a gene: 0. The CDR3 is 15 residues long. This chain's CDR3 is CASSQGTGTNEKLFF. The CDR3 DNA follows: TGCGCCAGCAGCCAAGGGACAGGGACTAATGAAAAACTGTTTTTT.

The genes are TRBV2 and TRBJ2-2; TRBD2 aligns across 8 bases. J lost 4 bases, V lost 7 bases, and 8 bases had no gene match. Per germline, CDR1 SNHLY and CDR2 FYNNEI. This CDR3 spans 15 amino acids. CDR3 DNA: TGTGCCAGCACCTGGACTAGCTTACGCACCGGGGAGCTGTTTTTT. Its translation: CASTWTSLRTGELFF.

The rearrangement uses TRBV6-5 and TRBJ1-2; tentatively, D is TRBD1 (5 bases). The CDR3 sequence is 15 residues long. Germline lookup yields CDR1 MNHEY and CDR2 SVGAGI. The V and J ends lost 5 bases and 2 bases respectively, with 15 bases between them. CDR3 loop: CASSTLNGGNYGYTF. CDR3 sequence (DNA): TGTGCCAGCAGTACTTTGAATGGGGGGAACTATGGCTACACCTTC.

This chain connects TRBV11-2 to TRBJ2-7; D possibly corresponds to TRBD1 (6 bases). V lost 0 bases to trimming and J lost 6 bases, with 15 bases between them. From germline, CDR1 is SGHAT and CDR2 FQNNGV. The CDR3 consists of 15 residues. The CDR3 loop is CASSLEGQGTAEQYF. The CDR3 bases are TGTGCCAGCAGCTTAGAGGGACAAGGGACCGCCGAGCAGTACTTC.

In its sample, this clone was seen a few times. This sequence joins TRBV5-8 and TRBJ2-2; the D is unclear. This CDR3 has 13 residues. Germline V gene data show CDR1 as SGHTS and CDR2 as YDEGEE. Trimming pared 2 bases from V and 4 bases from J, leaving 6 bases between. CDR3 in DNA: TGTGCCAGCAGCTTTCAGAGCACCGGGGAGCTGTTTTTT. Its translation is CASSFQSTGELFF.

J is TRBJ1-2 and V is TRBV27; 11 bases match TRBD1. This CDR3 has 16 amino acids. The V gene's germline CDR1 is MNHEY and CDR2 SMNVEV (reference sequence). J was trimmed by 6 bases and V by 4 bases; bases with no gene match: 10. CDR3 nucleotides: TGTGCCAGCAGTTCATGGGACAGGGGGGACAGCCATGGCTACACCTTC. Encoded protein: CASSSWDRGDSHGYTF.

In its sample, this clone was seen once. This chain joins TRBV7-3 and TRBJ1-1; tentative D call: TRBD1 (6 bases). The germline V gene encodes CDR1 SGHTA and CDR2 FQGTGA. The V end lost 6 bases, the J end lost 4 bases, and 15 bases lay between the germline ends. CDR3 length: 14 amino acids. In DNA form, the CDR3 reads TGTGCCAGCAGTTTCACAGGGTCGAGCACTGAAGCTTTCTTT. Translation gives CASSFTGSSTEAFF.

This rearrangement joins TRBV28 to TRBJ1-4, with 9 bases aligning to TRBD1. This CDR3 region has 15 residues. V dropped 5 bases and J dropped 7; count of bases not matched to a gene: 8. Per germline, CDR1 MDHEN and CDR2 SYDVKM. CDR3 loop: CASSRPQGAFEKLFF. DNA of the CDR3: TGTGCCAGCAGTCGTCCACAGGGGGCTTTTGAAAAACTGTTTTTT.

The CDR3 sequence: CAVVINRDGYTF. The CDR3 DNA is TGTGCCGTGGTAATAAACAGGGATGGCTACACCTTC. The genes are TRBV28 and TRBJ1-2, with D perhaps matching TRBD1 (6 bases). The CDR3 sequence is 12 residues long. Trimming cost V 11 bases and J 6 bases, with 16 bases left between them. Germline V gene sequence: CDR1 MDHEN, CDR2 SYDVKM.

The chain combines TRBV9 with TRBJ2-2, with D possibly being TRBD2 (6 bases). Trimming shortened V by 0 bases and J by 3 bases, and 12 bases separated the two germline ends. Looked up from germline, CDR1 is SGDLS and CDR2 is YYNGEE. This CDR3 is 16 amino acids long. The CDR3 is CASSVGRGGHTGELFF. The CDR3 region has the DNA TGTGCCAGCAGCGTAGGGCGGGGCGGGCACACCGGGGAGCTGTTTTTT. Filled out from reference TRBV9 and TRBJ2-2, the complete variable domain reads DSGVTQTPKHLITATGQRVTLRCSPRSGDLSVYWYQQSLDQGLQFLIQYYNGEERAKGNILERFSAQQFPDLHSELNLSSLELGDSALYFCASSVGRGGHTGELFFGEGSRLTVL.

The genes are TRBV4-1 and TRBJ1-4; D is ambiguous. The ends were cut back, 0 bases at V and 5 bases at J, with 10 bases in the middle. The CDR3 has 15 amino acids. Germline assignment: CDR1 MGHRA and CDR2 YSYEKL. The CDR3 DNA is TGCGCCAGCAGCCAAGATCCGGCGGCAAATGAAAAACTGTTTTTT. It specifies CASSQDPAANEKLFF.

There are a few counts of this clone. The V and J genes are TRBV28 and TRBJ1-5; D gene ambiguous. From germline, CDR1 is MDHEN and CDR2 SYDVKM. V was trimmed by 5 bases and J by 2 bases, leaving 7 bases between them. The CDR3 covers 13 residues. For the CDR3, the DNA is TGTGCCAGCAGTGGGCGTGGCAATCAGCCCCAGCATTTT. It codes for CASSGRGNQPQHF.

The chain is built from TRBV7-2 and TRBJ2-2; D call uncertain. The CDR3 consists of 15 residues. Trimming removed 2 bases from V and 2 bases from J, with 9 bases in between. Germline values: CDR1 SGHTA, CDR2 FQGNSA. The CDR3 sequence: CASSLSTLNTGELFF. Written as DNA, the CDR3 is TGTGCCAGCAGCTTATCCACGTTAAACACCGGGGAGCTGTTTTTT.

The chain has TRBV4-3 and TRBJ2-4; unclear D gene. Germline V gene lookup returns CDR1 LGHNA and CDR2 YSLEER. The CDR3 consists of 14 residues. Trimming took off 0 bases at V and 1 base at J, with 4 bases between the two ends. The CDR3 bases are TGCGCCAGCAGCCAAGAGCGGGCCAAAAACATTCAGTACTTC. This encodes CASSQERAKNIQYF.

In nucleotides, the CDR3 is TGTGCCAGCAGCGTCGGCCCCTCGACAGGGGAAATCCCAGAGACCCAGTACTTC. Its protein product is CASSVGPSTGEIPETQYF. V usage is TRBV9 and J usage is TRBJ2-5; 8 nucleotides align to TRBD1. The germline V gene encodes CDR1 SGDLS and CDR2 YYNGEE. The trim removed 2 bases at V and 4 bases at J, leaving 16 bases unmatched. The CDR3 has 18 amino acids.

This clone appeared a few times. The chain links TRBV7-2 to TRBJ1-5; D call uncertain. The length of the CDR3 is 15 residues. The V and J ends lost 5 bases and 3 bases respectively, with 14 bases between them. The germline gives CDR1 SGHTA, CDR2 FQGNSA. CDR3 in DNA: TGTGCCAGCAGCGCCGGAGACGAGCCCAATCAGCCCCAGCATTTT. Translation: CASSAGDEPNQPQHF.

This chain joins TRBV9 and TRBJ2-5, with 15 bases identical to TRBD2. This CDR3 is 17 amino acids long. The J segment lost 2 bases and the V segment lost 3 bases, leaving 5 bases of the junction unmatched. Per germline, CDR1 SGDLS and CDR2 YYNGEE. The CDR3 is CASSEGLAGGGQETQYF. Written as DNA, the CDR3 is TGTGCCAGCAGCGAGGGACTAGCGGGGGGTGGGCAAGAGACCCAGTACTTC.

In nucleotides, the CDR3 is TGTGCCAGCAGCTTGACCAGCGGGGGGGCTGGGGAGCTGTTTTTT. Protein: CASSLTSGGAGELFF. The chain couples TRBV5-4 to TRBJ2-2, with 10 bases identical to TRBD2. CDR1 is SGHNT and CDR2 is YYREEE in the germline V gene (reference sequence). The CDR3 extends over 15 amino acids. The V segment lost 1 base and the J segment 8 bases; nucleotides outside the gene matches: 5.

This sequence joins TRBV10-3 and TRBJ2-2, with TRBD1 as a possible D gene (6 bases). Trimming took off 6 bases at V and 1 base at J, with 12 bases between the two ends. The CDR3 runs 15 residues. Germline V gene lookup returns CDR1 ENHRY and CDR2 SYGVKD. The CDR3 DNA reads as TGTGCCATCAGCCCAGGGACAAAGAACACCGGGGAGCTGTTTTTT. This gives the protein CAISPGTKNTGELFF.

The chain combines TRBV27 with TRBJ2-5; D gene unclear. Deletions cut 2 bases from V and 0 bases from J, with 4 bases between. This CDR3 is 13 amino acids long. Germline CDR1 and CDR2: MNHEY and SMNVEV (reference sequence). The CDR3 nucleotides are TGTGCCAGCAGTTTAGGGTACCAAGAGACCCAGTACTTC. Translating gives CASSLGYQETQYF.